These T cell receptor beta chains were read from a single sample in a study of CD8 T cells in ankylosing spondylitis. One entry per CDR3 protein, called by TCRdb with MiXCR from the 5' RACE reads. Of roughly 100,000 distinct CDR3 sequences listed, less than 25% are singletons. The sequenced material came from synovial fluid, either unsorted or a sorted T cell fraction (not recorded which). These receptors were obtained from a male donor with ankylosing spondylitis. CDR3s include the opening cysteine and the closing phenylalanine or tryptophan. D genes are given only for firm matches. The size of a clone is reported for some rows only, either as once, few or many, or as a class for expanded clones.

v_gene,j_gene,d_gene,abundance,CDR3aa,CDR3nt
TRBV24-1,TRBJ2-1,-,few,CATSETYYNEQFF,TGTGCCACCAGTGAAACTTATTACAATGAGCAGTTCTTC
TRBV5-1,TRBJ2-7,-,-,CASSLVALGGYEQYF,TGCGCCAGCAGCTTGGTGGCGTTGGGGGGCTACGAGCAGTACTTC
TRBV20-1,TRBJ2-3,-,-,CSARDLLSASTDTQYF,TGCAGTGCTAGAGACCTATTGTCAGCTAGCACAGATACGCAGTATTTT
TRBV10-3,TRBJ2-3,-,-,CAISEVGGGAGDTQYF,TGTGCCATCAGTGAAGTGGGAGGGGGTGCCGGAGATACGCAGTATTTT
TRBV20-1,TRBJ1-1,-,-,CSARVAGRTEAFF,TGCAGTGCTAGAGTCGCCGGGCGCACTGAAGCTTTCTTT
TRBV28,TRBJ1-1,TRBD1,-,CAILDRANTEAFF,TGTGCCATCCTGGACAGGGCAAACACTGAAGCTTTCTTT
TRBV10-2,TRBJ1-1,-,-,CASTVAGEAFF,TGCGCCAGCACGGTGGCGGGGGAAGCTTTCTTT
TRBV5-1,TRBJ2-5,-,few,CASSLTGPETQYF,TGCGCCAGCAGCTTAACAGGGCCCGAGACCCAGTACTTC
TRBV12-3/TRBV12-4,TRBJ1-1,-,many,CASRRRENTEAFF,TGTGCCAGCAGGAGGAGGGAGAACACTGAAGCTTTCTTT
TRBV20-1,TRBJ1-1,-,-,CSASGPINTEAFF,TGCAGTGCTTCTGGACCGATAAACACTGAAGCTTTCTTT
TRBV3-1,TRBJ2-1,-,-,CASSQGGGGSYNEQFF,TGTGCCAGCAGCCAAGGCGGAGGAGGGAGCTACAATGAGCAGTTCTTC
TRBV10-3,TRBJ1-4,TRBD1,-,CAISPGQGTPTNEKLFF,TGTGCCATCAGTCCGGGACAGGGGACCCCAACTAATGAAAAACTGTTTTTT
TRBV4-2,TRBJ2-3,TRBD2,once,CASSQDWTSGSTDTQYF,TGTGCCAGCAGCCAAGATTGGACTAGCGGGAGCACAGATACGCAGTATTTT
TRBV20-1,TRBJ1-6,TRBD1,-,CSARDRQGINSPLHF,TGCAGTGCTAGAGACCGACAGGGAATTAATTCACCCCTCCACTTT
TRBV24-1,TRBJ1-2,TRBD1,-,CATRPGQGGGYTF,TGTGCCACCCGGCCGGGACAGGGAGGTGGCTACACCTTC
TRBV3-1,TRBJ2-5,-,-,CASMRDSQETQYF,TGTGCCAGCATGCGGGACTCTCAAGAGACCCAGTACTTC
TRBV2,TRBJ2-7,TRBD2,many,CASSEAPSGPYEQYF,TGTGCCAGCAGTGAAGCGCCTAGCGGGCCATACGAGCAGTACTTC
TRBV7-2,TRBJ1-5,TRBD1,many,CASSPDRALYQPQHF,TGTGCCAGCAGCCCGGACAGGGCATTGTATCAGCCCCAGCATTTT
TRBV5-1,TRBJ2-5,TRBD2,few,CASSLAGVGETQYF,TGCGCCAGCAGCCTAGCGGGAGTAGGAGAGACCCAGTACTTC
TRBV20-1,TRBJ2-1,TRBD2,few,CSAFSGGAYNEQFF,TGCAGTGCTTTTAGCGGGGGGGCCTACAATGAGCAGTTCTTC
TRBV20-1,TRBJ2-5,-,few,CSARRAGEETQYF,TGCAGTGCTAGAAGGGCCGGGGAAGAGACCCAGTACTTC
TRBV7-2,TRBJ2-2,-,-,CASRVVVGGNTGELFF,TGTGCCAGCAGGGTAGTTGTGGGAGGTAACACCGGGGAGCTGTTTTTT
TRBV2,TRBJ2-1,-,-,CASSEIGGEQFF,TGTGCCAGCAGTGAGATAGGAGGCGAGCAGTTCTTC
TRBV9,TRBJ2-1,-,few,CASSVGVSREQFF,TGTGCCAGCAGCGTAGGGGTTAGCCGTGAGCAGTTCTTC
TRBV18,TRBJ1-5,-,few,CASSPDGNPQHF,TGTGCCAGCTCACCTGATGGGAACCCCCAGCATTTT
TRBV6-2/TRBV6-3,TRBJ2-4,-,-,CASSYSRKAKNIQYF,TGTGCCAGCAGTTACTCGAGGAAAGCCAAAAACATTCAGTACTTC
TRBV7-2,TRBJ1-5,-,-,CASSLAPAFLGPQHF,TGTGCCAGCAGCTTAGCCCCCGCGTTCTTGGGGCCCCAGCATTTT